This is a list of T cell receptor beta chains from one sample in a study of CD4 T cells in relation to SARS-CoV-2 and coronaviruses. Using immunoSEQ multiplex PCR, the repertoire was profiled, and TCRdb retains in-frame clones only, with some absent. The sample carries tens of thousands of clones, under 95% recorded once. Material: naive CD4+ T cells from PBMCs. The receptors stem from an adult with COVID-19. Each CDR3 is given with its conserved first and last residue. The D gene is left open where the match is weak. Size values are once, few and many counts, or a class for expanded clones, and some rows have none.

V: TRBV15
J: TRBJ2-7
length: 17
size: NA
D: NA
CDR3: CATSSGGASKSSYEQYF
DNA: TGTGCCACCAGTAGCGGTGGGGCTAGCAAGAGCTCCTACGAGCAGTACTTC

V: TRBV19
J: TRBJ2-3
length: 18
size: NA
D: NA
CDR3: CASSNKIGQWYRTDTQYF
DNA: TGTGCCAGTAGTAATAAGATCGGACAGTGGTATCGCACAGATACGCAGTATTTT

V: TRBV15
J: TRBJ2-2
length: 17
size: NA
D: TRBD2
CDR3: CATSRPTSGSLDGELFF
DNA: TGTGCCACCAGCAGGCCGACTAGCGGGAGTTTGGACGGGGAGCTGTTTTTT

V: TRBV5-5
J: TRBJ1-4
length: 18
size: NA
D: NA
CDR3: CASSLRSGRTPLTEKLFF
DNA: TGTGCCAGCAGCTTGAGGTCCGGGAGAACCCCCTTAACTGAAAAACTGTTTTTT

V: TRBV3-1/TRBV3-2
J: TRBJ2-5
length: 17
size: NA
D: TRBD1
CDR3: CASSHRPGTGYQETQYF
DNA: TGTGCCAGCAGCCACCGCCCGGGGACAGGGTATCAAGAGACCCAGTACTTC

V: TRBV4-2
J: TRBJ1-1
length: 14
size: NA
D: NA
CDR3: CASSPPEGRAEAFF
DNA: TGTGCCAGCAGCCCGCCGGAAGGGCGCGCTGAAGCTTTCTTT

V: TRBV11-3
J: TRBJ2-1
length: 19
size: NA
D: TRBD2
CDR3: CASSLQVQAGGPVNNEQFF
DNA: TGTGCCAGCAGCTTACAGGTCCAAGCGGGAGGGCCGGTTAACAATGAGCAGTTCTTC

V: TRBV29-1
J: TRBJ2-2
length: 15
size: NA
D: TRBD2
CDR3: CSVEGSGMNTGELFF
DNA: TGCAGCGTTGAAGGAAGCGGGATGAACACCGGGGAGCTGTTTTTT

V: TRBV12-3/TRBV12-4
J: TRBJ1-1
length: 13
size: NA
D: NA
CDR3: CASSLNLNTEAFF
DNA: TGTGCCAGCAGTTTAAATCTGAACACTGAAGCTTTCTTT

V: TRBV4-2
J: TRBJ1-6
length: 15
size: NA
D: NA
CDR3: CASSQDLGSNSPLHF
DNA: TGTGCCAGCAGCCAAGATCTCGGCAGCAATTCACCCCTCCACTTT

V: TRBV7-9
J: TRBJ2-7
length: 14
size: NA
D: TRBD1
CDR3: CASSPPGQAYEQYF
DNA: TGTGCCAGCAGCCCCCCAGGACAGGCCTACGAGCAGTACTTC

V: TRBV28
J: TRBJ2-1
length: 15
size: NA
D: NA
CDR3: CASTGDRAVFVEQFF
DNA: TGTGCCAGCACGGGGGACAGAGCCGTCTTTGTTGAGCAGTTCTTC

V: TRBV10-1
J: TRBJ2-1
length: 15
size: NA
D: NA
CDR3: CASSTILGHQNEQFF
DNA: TGCGCCAGCAGTACTATACTGGGACATCAAAATGAGCAGTTCTTC

V: TRBV7-8
J: TRBJ2-5
length: 21
size: NA
D: TRBD2
CDR3: CASSLAPGTSGGGRLRETQYF
DNA: TGTGCCAGCAGCCTAGCCCCCGGGACTAGCGGGGGAGGTAGGCTCCGGGAGACCCAGTACTTC

V: TRBV28
J: TRBJ2-7
length: 13
size: NA
D: NA
CDR3: CASSPMPSLEQYF
DNA: TGTGCCAGCAGCCCTATGCCGAGCCTCGAGCAGTACTTC

V: TRBV24-1
J: TRBJ2-2
length: 14
size: NA
D: NA
CDR3: CATSARVNTGELFF
DNA: TGTGCCACCAGTGCCAGGGTGAACACCGGGGAGCTGTTTTTT

V: TRBV6-1
J: TRBJ1-5
length: 18
size: NA
D: TRBD1
CDR3: CASSEVIGTDYSNQPQHF
DNA: TGTGCCAGCAGTGAAGTTATCGGGACAGATTATAGCAATCAGCCCCAGCATTTT

V: TRBV10-1
J: TRBJ2-5
length: 14
size: NA
D: TRBD2
CDR3: CASSEDLAGGTQYF
DNA: TGCGCCAGCAGTGAGGATCTAGCGGGTGGGACCCAGTACTTC

V: TRBV19
J: TRBJ1-1
length: 13
size: NA
D: NA
CDR3: CASSIVVNTEAFF
DNA: TGTGCCAGTAGTATAGTTGTGAACACTGAAGCTTTCTTT

V: TRBV7-9
J: TRBJ2-3
length: 16
size: NA
D: NA
CDR3: CASSLEGTWNTDTQYF
DNA: TGTGCCAGCAGCTTAGAAGGCACCTGGAACACAGATACGCAGTATTTT

V: TRBV6-5
J: TRBJ2-3
length: 16
size: NA
D: TRBD2
CDR3: CASSYSAGGYTDTQYF
DNA: TGTGCCAGCAGTTACTCAGCGGGAGGGTACACAGATACGCAGTATTTT

V: TRBV24-1
J: TRBJ2-2
length: 17
size: NA
D: TRBD1
CDR3: CATSEPGQGANTGELFF
DNA: TGTGCCACCAGTGAGCCGGGACAGGGGGCAAACACCGGGGAGCTGTTTTTT

V: TRBV2
J: TRBJ2-3
length: 15
size: NA
D: TRBD2
CDR3: CASSERAGGTDTQYF
DNA: TGTGCCAGCAGTGAAAGAGCGGGGGGCACAGATACGCAGTATTTT

V: TRBV11-2
J: TRBJ2-2
length: 16
size: NA
D: TRBD2
CDR3: CASSARGRANTGELFF
DNA: TGTGCCAGCAGCGCACGCGGGAGGGCGAACACCGGGGAGCTGTTTTTT

V: TRBV30
J: TRBJ1-1
length: 11
size: few
D: NA
CDR3: CAWSGTAEAFF
DNA: TGTGCCTGGAGTGGTACGGCTGAAGCTTTCTTT

V: TRBV28
J: TRBJ2-7
length: 12
size: NA
D: TRBD2
CDR3: CASGTSDNGQYF
DNA: TGTGCCAGCGGGACTAGCGACAATGGGCAGTACTTC

V: TRBV3-1/TRBV3-2
J: TRBJ2-3
length: 16
size: once
D: NA
CDR3: CASSQGAGTLTDTQYF
DNA: TGTGCCAGCAGCCAAGGTGCCGGGACCCTCACAGATACGCAGTATTTT

V: TRBV28
J: TRBJ1-1
length: 12
size: NA
D: NA
CDR3: CASNELNAEAFF
DNA: TGTGCCAGCAATGAGTTGAACGCTGAAGCTTTCTTT

V: TRBV18
J: TRBJ1-2
length: 13
size: NA
D: NA
CDR3: CASSPGWNYGYTF
DNA: TGTGCCAGCTCACCAGGGTGGAACTATGGCTACACCTTC

V: TRBV7-9
J: TRBJ1-2
length: 17
size: NA
D: NA
CDR3: CASSEPGDDRYMDGYTF
DNA: TGTGCCAGCAGCGAACCCGGAGATGATCGGTATATGGATGGCTACACCTTC

V: TRBV29-1
J: TRBJ2-7
length: 12
size: NA
D: NA
CDR3: CSVLPSSGEQYF
DNA: TGCAGCGTCCTTCCCAGCTCGGGCGAGCAGTACTTC

V: TRBV5-1
J: TRBJ1-4
length: 14
size: once
D: TRBD1
CDR3: CASSWLDRDEKLFF
DNA: TGCGCCAGCAGCTGGTTGGACAGGGATGAAAAACTGTTTTTT

V: TRBV5-1
J: TRBJ2-3
length: 14
size: NA
D: NA
CDR3: CASSLSRAPDTQYF
DNA: TGCGCCAGCAGCTTAAGTCGAGCCCCAGATACGCAGTATTTT